The clone carrying this TCR beta chain showed up many times. The data belong to a study of human T cells and chemical hapten exposure. Time point defined: healthy volunteer bleed at 2 weeks. Blood, whole and unfractionated, served as the source for total RNA extraction. Germline loops: CDR1 SGHTA, CDR2 FQGNSA. The CDR3 sequence is 15 residues long. V dropped 8 bases and J dropped 5; count of bases not matched to a gene: 10. Unique molecular identifiers were linked by the library to individual cDNA molecules. TCRdb re-derived calls from the RACE reads in MiXCR, one entry per CDR3 protein. The table has just over 90,000 distinct CDR3 sequences, about 8.8% seen once.

The sample was whole blood. V gene TRBV7-2 combines with J gene TRBJ2-5, with 11 positions matching TRBD2. This clonotype was obtained from a female donor in good health. Some clones in this sample may be carry-over from other donors' samples. The CDR3 loop reads CASSTGTSGGETQYF. CDR3 DNA: TGTGCCAGCTCAACCGGGACTAGCGGAGGGGAGACCCAGTACTTC.